One sample yielded the 7 T cell receptor beta chains listed below, sequenced in a study of T cells in Graves' hyperthyroidism and ophthalmopathy. From RNA transcripts, TCR beta CDR3 regions were amplified. A first-round RT-PCR of the TCR CDR3 used the HTBI primer set. One entry per CDR3 protein, called by TCRdb with MiXCR from the multiplex PCR reads. The sample includes 340,000 or so distinct CDR3 sequences, roughly 21% of them seen just once. Sequencing input: blood. The receptor source for this set is a woman aged 45 to 65 with Graves' hyperthyroidism.

This clonotype was observed at least ten times. This rearrangement joins TRBV2 to TRBJ1-1; D gene unclear. Per germline, CDR1 SNHLY and CDR2 FYNNEI. The CDR3 spans 11 residues. Trimming removed 4 bases at V and 8 bases at J, with 8 bases between. As DNA, the CDR3 is TGTGCCAGCAGTGCGGAATCCGAAGCTTTCTTT. Protein sequence: CASSAESEAFF.

This clonotype came up many times. The chain uses TRBV5-1 and TRBJ2-3; possibly TRBD2 for D (6 bases). The CDR3 runs to 16 residues. CDR1 is SGHRS, CDR2 YFSETQ, per germline. The ends were cut back, 4 bases at V and 4 bases at J, with 19 bases in the middle. The CDR3 reads CASSLGSGARPDTQYF. The DNA for the CDR3 is TGCGCCAGCAGCCTGGGGTCGGGAGCAAGACCAGATACGCAGTATTTT. Based on the CDR3 plus reference TRBV5-1 and TRBJ2-3, the full variable domain is KAGVTQTPRYLIKTRGQQVTLSCSPISGHRSVSWYQQTPGQGLQFLFEYFSETQRNKGNFPGRFSGRQFSNSRSEMNVSTLELGDSALYLCASSLGSGARPDTQYFGPGTRLTVL.

This clonotype was detected ten times or more. The chain is built from TRBV6-2 or TRBV6-3 and TRBJ1-1; TRBD1 is a possible D gene (6 bases). CDR1 and CDR2 (germline): MNHEY, SVGEGT. CDR3 size: 14 residues. V shed 7 bases and J shed 5 bases, with 17 bases lying between them. The CDR3, as DNA: TGTGCCAGCATGGATCCAGGGGTTTTGACTGAAGCTTTCTTT. Its protein product is CASMDPGVLTEAFF.

This clonotype was counted between two and nine times. CDR3 sequence reads: CASSLGLGYEAFF. CDR3 DNA sequence: TGCGCCAGCAGCTTGGGGTTAGGTTATGAAGCTTTCTTT. The rearrangement links TRBV5-1 to TRBJ1-1; no firm D call. Between the trimmed V and J ends, which lost 0 bases and 7 bases, there was a span of 10 bases. Germline CDR1 SGHRS, CDR2 YFSETQ. This CDR3 comprises 13 residues.

The J gene is TRBJ2-7, the V gene TRBV10-3; 7 bases line up with TRBD1. The CDR3 extends over 15 amino acids. The ends lost 5 bases at V and 4 bases at J; junction bases unmatched: 11. Germline CDR1 ENHRY, CDR2 SYGVKD. The CDR3 region is CAISPHSGTAYEQYF. For the CDR3, the DNA is TGTGCCATCAGTCCACACTCCGGGACAGCATACGAGCAGTACTTC.

This clonotype was detected ten times or more. The rearrangement joins TRBV28 to TRBJ1-1, with D perhaps matching TRBD1 (6 bases). The ends were cut back, 5 bases at V and 2 bases at J, with 21 bases in the middle. In germline, CDR1 is MDHEN, CDR2 SYDVKM. The CDR3 runs to 17 residues. The CDR3 here is CASSPLVGAKVNTEAFF. Here the CDR3 DNA reads TGTGCCAGCAGTCCCCTCGTGGGGGCGAAGGTCAACACTGAAGCTTTCTTT.

This clonotype came up many times. V and J are TRBV2 and TRBJ1-5, with D perhaps matching TRBD1 (5 bases). V was cut by 5 bases and J by 3 bases, with 8 bases left in between. This CDR3 has 13 amino acids. Germline lookup yields CDR1 SNHLY and CDR2 FYNNEI. The CDR3: CASSRDYNQPQHF. The CDR3 region has the DNA TGTGCCAGCAGTAGGGACTACAATCAGCCCCAGCATTTT.